These 2 T cell receptor beta chains originate from one sample sequenced in a study of cytomegalovirus exposure and HLA in healthy donors. With 60 Vbeta and 13 Jbeta primers, the PCR was carried out. The repertoire was sequenced with immunoSEQ multiplex PCR; TCRdb's copy has only in-frame clones and lacks some. The sample holds roughly 45,000 clones, 55% to 75% seen once. The sequencing input was PBMCs. Receptors were obtained from a man in his 60s in good health and CMV-seropositive.

The rearrangement joins TRBV5-1 to TRBJ2-2; D is perhaps TRBD1 (5 bases). Trimming took 1 base from V and 0 from J, leaving 10 bases between them. Germline V gives CDR1 SGHRS, CDR2 YFSETQ. There are 16 residues in the CDR3. The CDR3 loop is CASSLWGSPNTGELFF. DNA of the CDR3: TGCGCCAGCAGCTTGTGGGGCAGCCCGAACACCGGGGAGCTGTTTTTT.

This clone was recorded a few times. This rearrangement joins TRBV25-1 to TRBJ2-1; 7 nucleotides line up with TRBD1. The CDR3 is 14 residues long. CDR1 is MGHDK and CDR2 is SYGVNS in the germline V gene. Losses at the gene ends were 6 bases for V and 5 bases for J; bases not matched to a gene: 7. The CDR3 DNA follows: TGTGCCAGCAGCACAGGGGCGGTCAACAATGAGCAGTTCTTC. Translated: CASSTGAVNNEQFF. The whole variable domain, remainder taken from reference TRBV25-1 and TRBJ2-1, is EADIYQTPRYLVIGTGKKITLECSQTMGHDKMYWYQQDPGMELHLIHYSYGVNSTEKGDLSSESTVSRIRTEHFPLTLESARPSHTSQYLCASSTGAVNNEQFFGPGTRLTVL.